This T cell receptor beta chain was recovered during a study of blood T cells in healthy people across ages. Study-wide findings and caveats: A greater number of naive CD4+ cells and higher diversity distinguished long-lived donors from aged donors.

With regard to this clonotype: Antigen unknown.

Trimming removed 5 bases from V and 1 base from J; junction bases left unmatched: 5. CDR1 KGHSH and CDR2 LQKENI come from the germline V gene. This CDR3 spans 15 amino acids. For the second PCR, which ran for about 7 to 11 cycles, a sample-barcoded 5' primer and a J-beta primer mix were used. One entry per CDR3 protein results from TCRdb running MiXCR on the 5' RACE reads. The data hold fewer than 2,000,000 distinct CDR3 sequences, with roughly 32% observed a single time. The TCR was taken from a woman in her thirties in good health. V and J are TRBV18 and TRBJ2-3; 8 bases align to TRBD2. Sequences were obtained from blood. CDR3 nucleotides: TGTGCCAGCTCAGCTCAAGCGGGAGGCACAGATACGCAGTATTTT. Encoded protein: CASSAQAGGTDTQYF.